A single sample gave rise to the 8 T cell receptor beta chains below, sequenced in a study of spatial heterogeneity in lung cancer. Their target antigens are unknown. In TCRdb, the 5' RACE reads were re-called with MiXCR into one record per CDR3 protein. The sample has 13,000 or so distinct CDR3 sequences; about 3% are singletons. Time point meaning: sample taken at primary tumor resection. Broader study findings: The number of expanded tumor alpha and beta chains correlated with mutation number.

The sample was lung tumor tissue, taken at surgery. These receptors were collected from a male donor with early-stage non-small cell lung cancer.

This clonotype was seen many times. V is TRBV18 and J is TRBJ2-3; D assignment may be TRBD1 or TRBD2 (5 bases each). Trimming left V 3 bases short and J 6 bases short, with 13 bases between. The CDR3 contains 14 residues. The germline CDR1 and CDR2 sequences are KGHSH and LQKENI. The CDR3 region has the DNA TGTGCCAGCTCACCCGGGGCCACACAGGATACGCAGTATTTT. Translation: CASSPGATQDTQYF.

This clonotype showed up many times. CDR3 DNA: TGTGCCAGCCATAGCCCACAACATGGCTACACCTTC. As protein: CASHSPQHGYTF. The V call is TRBV6-5, the J call TRBJ1-2; unclear D gene. Germline-derived CDR1 and CDR2 are MNHEY and SVGAGI. The CDR3 is made up of 12 amino acids. V was pared by 8 bases and J by 6 bases, with 13 bases between.

This clonotype has a count of ten or more. The chain links TRBV27 to TRBJ1-5; a possible D gene is TRBD1 (5 bases). V lost 2 bases and J 5 bases, leaving 10 bases between the germline ends. CDR3 length equals 14 residues. Germline V gene sequence: CDR1 MNHEY, CDR2 SMNVEV (reference sequence). The CDR3 nucleotides read TGTGCCAGCAGTTTACAGGGCTCCTATCAGCCCCAGCATTTT. Translation gives CASSLQGSYQPQHF.

This clonotype was detected ten times or more. This chain links TRBV7-3 with TRBJ2-4; TRBD1 is a possible D gene (5 bases). The CDR3 contains 15 residues. Per the germline V gene, CDR1 is SGHTA and CDR2 is FQGTGA. Trimming stripped 5 bases from V and 1 base from J, with 12 bases between. Here the CDR3 reads CASSGQDTAKNIQYF. The CDR3 DNA reads TGTGCCAGCAGCGGCCAGGACACTGCCAAAAACATTCAGTACTTC.

This chain connects TRBV5-4 to TRBJ2-2; perhaps TRBD1 as D (6 bases). Germline V gives CDR1 SGHNT, CDR2 YYREEE (reference sequence). Trimming left V 9 bases short and J 5 bases short, with 17 bases between. This CDR3 has 14 amino acids. DNA for the CDR3: TGTGCCACTCTGAGTGGGGGCAGGACCGGGGAGCTGTTTTTT. Protein sequence: CATLSGGRTGELFF. The variable domain in full, with the rest retrieved from reference TRBV5-4 and TRBJ2-2, is ETGVTQSPTHLIKTRGQQVTLRCSSQSGHNTVSWYQQALGQGPQFIFQYYREEENGRGNFPPRFSGLQFPNYSSELNVNALELDDSALYLCATLSGGRTGELFFGEGSRLTVL.

This clonotype came up many times. The V call is TRBV4-3, the J call TRBJ2-5, with D uncertain. Trimming pared 0 bases from V and 0 bases from J, leaving 5 bases between. CDR1 LGHNA and CDR2 YSLEER come from the germline V gene. The CDR3 extends over 14 amino acids. CDR3 nucleotides: TGCGCCAGCAGCCAAGACAGCTACCAAGAGACCCAGTACTTC. Translating gives CASSQDSYQETQYF.

This clonotype was counted at least ten times. The chain combines TRBV28 with TRBJ2-5; 9 nucleotides line up with TRBD1. Per the germline V gene, CDR1 is MDHEN and CDR2 is SYDVKM. This CDR3 is 15 amino acids long. J gave up 2 bases and V 3 bases, and 4 bases lay outside the gene matches. The DNA of the CDR3 is TGTGCCAGCAGTTTTGGACAGGGGCGACAAGAGACCCAGTACTTC. Residues: CASSFGQGRQETQYF.

This clonotype was picked up many times. The chain has TRBV18 and TRBJ2-7; D uncertain. Trimming pared 3 bases from V and 6 bases from J, leaving 12 bases between. The CDR3 is made up of 13 amino acids. CDR1 and CDR2 from the germline V gene are KGHSH and LQKENI. The CDR3 region is CASSPQKGSEQYF. CDR3 sequence (DNA): TGTGCCAGCTCACCCCAGAAGGGTTCCGAGCAGTACTTC.